This entry features one T cell receptor beta chain sequence. Its antigen is not identified. These data originate in a study of OX40 agonist ivuxolimab in advanced cancers. Study-wide background: Patients enrolled in dose escalation were diagnosed with hepatocellular carcinoma, melanoma, renal cell or head and neck cancer. The study's findings and limits: Determination of antigen specificity was not performed for the expanded peripheral T cells.

Some clones are missing from TCRdb's copy, which holds only in-frame ones; the method was immunoSEQ multiplex PCR. Counted here are around 76,000 clones, roughly 84% occurring once; the ten biggest clones make up 1.1%. The starting material was CD4+ or CD8+ T cells sorted from blood, obtained in a trial of the OX40 agonist ivuxolimab. The source is an adult with an advanced solid tumor such as melanoma, head and neck, liver or kidney cancer.

The CDR3 region has the DNA TGTGCCAGCAGCTTAGTCGGAGTAGCAGGGGAAGCTTTCTTT. This codes for CASSLVGVAGEAFF. V is TRBV7-2 and J is TRBJ1-1; D may be TRBD1 (5 bases). CDR1 SGHTA and CDR2 FQGNSA come from the germline V gene. V was pared by 1 base and J by 8 bases, with 14 bases between. This CDR3 region has 14 residues.